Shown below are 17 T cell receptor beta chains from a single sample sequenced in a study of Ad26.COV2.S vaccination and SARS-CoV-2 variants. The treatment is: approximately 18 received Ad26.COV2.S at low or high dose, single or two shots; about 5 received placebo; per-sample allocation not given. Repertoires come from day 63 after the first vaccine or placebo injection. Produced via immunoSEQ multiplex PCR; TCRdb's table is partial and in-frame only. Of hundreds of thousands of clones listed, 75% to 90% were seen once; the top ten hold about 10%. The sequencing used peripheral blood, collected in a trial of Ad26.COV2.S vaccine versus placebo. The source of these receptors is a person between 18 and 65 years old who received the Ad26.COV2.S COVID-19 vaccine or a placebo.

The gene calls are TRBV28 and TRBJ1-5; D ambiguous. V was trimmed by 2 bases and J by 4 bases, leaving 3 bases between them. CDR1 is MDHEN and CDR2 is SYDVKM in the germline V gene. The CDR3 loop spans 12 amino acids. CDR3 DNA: TGTGCCAGCAGTTTAAGGAATCAGCCCCAGCATTTT. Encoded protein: CASSLRNQPQHF.

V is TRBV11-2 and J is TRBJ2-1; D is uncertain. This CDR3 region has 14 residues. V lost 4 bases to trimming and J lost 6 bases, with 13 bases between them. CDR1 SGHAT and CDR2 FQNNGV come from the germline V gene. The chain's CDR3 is CASSSPDPGNEQFF. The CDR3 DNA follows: TGTGCCAGCAGCTCGCCGGACCCGGGCAATGAGCAGTTCTTC.

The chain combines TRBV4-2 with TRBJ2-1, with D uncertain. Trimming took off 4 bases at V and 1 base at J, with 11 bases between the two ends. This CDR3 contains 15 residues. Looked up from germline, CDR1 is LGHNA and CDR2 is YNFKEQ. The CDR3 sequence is CASSLIPGSYNEQFF. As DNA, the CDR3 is TGTGCCAGCAGCCTTATACCTGGGTCCTACAATGAGCAGTTCTTC.

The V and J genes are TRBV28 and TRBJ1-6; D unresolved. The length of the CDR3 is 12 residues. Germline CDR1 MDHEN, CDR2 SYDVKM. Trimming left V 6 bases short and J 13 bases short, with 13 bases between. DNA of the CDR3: TGTGCCAGCAGGGTGGGAGCATCGCCCCTCCACTTT. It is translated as CASRVGASPLHF.

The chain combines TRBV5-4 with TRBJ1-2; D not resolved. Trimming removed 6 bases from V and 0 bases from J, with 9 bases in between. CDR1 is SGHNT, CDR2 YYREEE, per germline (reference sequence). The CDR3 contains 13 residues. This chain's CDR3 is CASTPRPNYGYTF. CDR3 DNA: TGTGCCAGCACCCCGAGGCCTAACTATGGCTACACCTTC.

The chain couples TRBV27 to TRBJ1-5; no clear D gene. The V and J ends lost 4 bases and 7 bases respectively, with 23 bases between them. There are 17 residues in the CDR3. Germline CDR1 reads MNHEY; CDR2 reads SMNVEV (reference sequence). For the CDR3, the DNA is TGTGCCAGCAGTTCGGCCCTTCAAGAGGGCCCCAGGCAGCCCCAGCATTTT. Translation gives CASSSALQEGPRQPQHF.

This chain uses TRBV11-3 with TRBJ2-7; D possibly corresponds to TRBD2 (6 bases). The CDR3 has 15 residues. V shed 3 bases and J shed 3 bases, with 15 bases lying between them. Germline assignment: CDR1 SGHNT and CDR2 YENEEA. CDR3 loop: CASSFKSAGYYEQYF. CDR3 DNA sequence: TGTGCCAGCAGCTTCAAGTCGGCGGGGTACTACGAGCAGTACTTC. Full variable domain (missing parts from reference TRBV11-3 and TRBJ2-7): EAGVVQSPRYKIIEKKQPVAFWCNPISGHNTLYWYLQNLGQGPELLIRYENEEAVDDSQLPKDRFSAERLKGVDSTLKIQPAELGDSAVYLCASSFKSAGYYEQYFGPGTRLTVT.

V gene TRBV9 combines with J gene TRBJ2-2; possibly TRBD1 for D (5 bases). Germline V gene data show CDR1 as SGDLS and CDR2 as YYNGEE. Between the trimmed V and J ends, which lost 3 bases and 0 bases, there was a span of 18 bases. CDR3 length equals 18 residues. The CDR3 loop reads CASSEALRGRTNTGELFF. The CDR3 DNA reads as TGTGCCAGCAGCGAGGCGTTAAGGGGTCGGACGAACACCGGGGAGCTGTTTTTT.

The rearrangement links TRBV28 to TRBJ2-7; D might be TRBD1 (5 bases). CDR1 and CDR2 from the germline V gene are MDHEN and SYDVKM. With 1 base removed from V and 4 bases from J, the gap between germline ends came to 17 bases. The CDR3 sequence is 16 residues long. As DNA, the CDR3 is TGTGCCAGCAGTTTATCACAAAAAATTCAGGGTTACGAGCAGTACTTC. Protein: CASSLSQKIQGYEQYF.

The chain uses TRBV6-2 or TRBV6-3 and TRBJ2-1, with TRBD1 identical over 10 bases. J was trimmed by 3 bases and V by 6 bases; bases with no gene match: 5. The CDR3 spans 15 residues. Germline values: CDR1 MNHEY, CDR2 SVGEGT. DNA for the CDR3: TGTGCCAGCAGCTCCGGGACAGGGGACTACAATGAGCAGTTCTTC. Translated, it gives CASSSGTGDYNEQFF.

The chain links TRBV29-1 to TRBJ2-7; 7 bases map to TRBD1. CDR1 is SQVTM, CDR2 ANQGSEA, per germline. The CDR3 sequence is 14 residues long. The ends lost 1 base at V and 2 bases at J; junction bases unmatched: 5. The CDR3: CSVEGDRAPYEQYF. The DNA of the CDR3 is TGCAGCGTTGAAGGGGACAGAGCCCCCTACGAGCAGTACTTC.

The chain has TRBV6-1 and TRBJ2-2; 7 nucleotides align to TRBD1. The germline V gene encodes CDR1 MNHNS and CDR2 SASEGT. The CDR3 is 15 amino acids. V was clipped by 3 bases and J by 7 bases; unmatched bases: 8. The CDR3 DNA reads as TGTGCCAGCAGTGAGTTCGAGGGGGCGGTCGGGGAGCTGTTTTTT. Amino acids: CASSEFEGAVGELFF.

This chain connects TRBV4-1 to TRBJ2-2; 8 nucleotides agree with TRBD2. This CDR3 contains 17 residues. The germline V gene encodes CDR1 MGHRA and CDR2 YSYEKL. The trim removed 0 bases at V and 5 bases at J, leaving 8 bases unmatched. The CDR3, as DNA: TGCGCCAGCAGCCAAGATCACAGCGGGGGCACAACCGGGGAGCTGTTTTTT. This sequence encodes CASSQDHSGGTTGELFF.

The CDR3 here is CASSFGRAGEQYF. The DNA for the CDR3 is TGTGCCAGCAGTTTTGGCAGGGCGGGCGAGCAGTACTTC. The chain is built from TRBV12-3 or TRBV12-4 and TRBJ2-7; D tentatively fits TRBD1 or TRBD2 (5 bases each). Trimming removed 3 bases at V and 6 bases at J, with 12 bases between. The CDR3 spans 13 residues.

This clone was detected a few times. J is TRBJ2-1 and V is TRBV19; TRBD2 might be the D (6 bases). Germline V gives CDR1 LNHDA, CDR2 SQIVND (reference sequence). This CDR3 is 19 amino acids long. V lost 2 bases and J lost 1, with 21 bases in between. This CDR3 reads CASSIPSGGRGVSYNEQFF. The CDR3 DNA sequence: TGTGCCAGTAGTATACCCTCCGGTGGGCGGGGAGTGTCCTACAATGAGCAGTTCTTC.

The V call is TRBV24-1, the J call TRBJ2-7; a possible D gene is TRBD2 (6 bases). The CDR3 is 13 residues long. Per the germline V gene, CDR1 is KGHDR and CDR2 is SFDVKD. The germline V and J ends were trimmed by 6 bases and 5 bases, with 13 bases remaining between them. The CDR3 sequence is CATSLGGKDEQYF. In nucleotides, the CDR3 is TGTGCCACCAGTTTAGGAGGGAAGGACGAGCAGTACTTC.

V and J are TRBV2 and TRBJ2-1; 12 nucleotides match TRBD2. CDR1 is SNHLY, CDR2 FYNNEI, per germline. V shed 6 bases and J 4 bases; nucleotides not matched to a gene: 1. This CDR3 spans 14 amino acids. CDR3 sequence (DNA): TGTGCCAGCAGAGGACTAGCGGGGTACAATGAGCAGTTCTTC. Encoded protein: CASRGLAGYNEQFF.